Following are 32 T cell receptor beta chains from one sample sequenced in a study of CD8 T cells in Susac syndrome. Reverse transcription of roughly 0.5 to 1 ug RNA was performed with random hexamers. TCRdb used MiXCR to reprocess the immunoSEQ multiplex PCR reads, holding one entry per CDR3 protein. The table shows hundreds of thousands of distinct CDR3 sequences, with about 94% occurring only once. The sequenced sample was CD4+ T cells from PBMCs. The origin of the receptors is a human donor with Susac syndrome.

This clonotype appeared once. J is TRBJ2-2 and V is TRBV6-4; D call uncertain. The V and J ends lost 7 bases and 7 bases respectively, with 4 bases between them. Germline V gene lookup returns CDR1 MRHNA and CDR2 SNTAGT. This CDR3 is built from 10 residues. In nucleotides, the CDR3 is TGTGCCAGCATCGGCGGGGAGCTGTTTTTT. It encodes CASIGGELFF.

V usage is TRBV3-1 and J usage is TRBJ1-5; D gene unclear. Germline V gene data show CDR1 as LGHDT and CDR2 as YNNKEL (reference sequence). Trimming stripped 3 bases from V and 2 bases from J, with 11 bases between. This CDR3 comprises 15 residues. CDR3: CASSQGVAGNQPQHF. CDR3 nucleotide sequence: TGTGCCAGCAGCCAGGGAGTTGCGGGCAATCAGCCCCAGCATTTT.

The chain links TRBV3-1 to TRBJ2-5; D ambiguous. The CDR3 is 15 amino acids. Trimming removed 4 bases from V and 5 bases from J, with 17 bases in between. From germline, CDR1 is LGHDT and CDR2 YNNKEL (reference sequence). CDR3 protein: CASSPLGLIEETQYF. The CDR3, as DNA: TGTGCCAGCAGCCCACTGGGCCTTATCGAGGAGACCCAGTACTTC.

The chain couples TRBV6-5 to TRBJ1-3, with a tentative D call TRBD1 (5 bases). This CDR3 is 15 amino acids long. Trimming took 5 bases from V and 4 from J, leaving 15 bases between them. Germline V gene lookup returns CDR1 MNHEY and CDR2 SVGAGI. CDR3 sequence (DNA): TGTGCCAGCAGTGGGGGACGGAGAACCGGAAACACCATATATTTT. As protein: CASSGGRRTGNTIYF.

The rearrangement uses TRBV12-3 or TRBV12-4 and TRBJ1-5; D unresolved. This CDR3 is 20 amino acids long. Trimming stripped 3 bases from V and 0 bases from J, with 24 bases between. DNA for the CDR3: TGTGCCAGCAGTTTGGATCGGAGGTTACCCCCGCGGGATAGCAATCAGCCCCAGCATTTT. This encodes CASSLDRRLPPRDSNQPQHF.

The CDR3, as DNA: TGTGCCAGCAGAATGGGGGACTCACCCCTCCACTTT. Protein product: CASRMGDSPLHF. The rearrangement links TRBV28 to TRBJ1-6, with a possible D match to TRBD1 (5 bases). Trimming took off 6 bases at V and 10 bases at J, with 10 bases between the two ends. Germline-derived CDR1 and CDR2 are MDHEN and SYDVKM. The CDR3 has 12 amino acids.

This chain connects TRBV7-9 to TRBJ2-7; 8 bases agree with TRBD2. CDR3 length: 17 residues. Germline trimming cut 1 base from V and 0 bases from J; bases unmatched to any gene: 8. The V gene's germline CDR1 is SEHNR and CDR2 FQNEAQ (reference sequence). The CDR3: CASSLGGVAGNSYEQYF. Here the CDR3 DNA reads TGTGCCAGCAGCTTAGGGGGGGTAGCGGGGAACTCCTACGAGCAGTACTTC.

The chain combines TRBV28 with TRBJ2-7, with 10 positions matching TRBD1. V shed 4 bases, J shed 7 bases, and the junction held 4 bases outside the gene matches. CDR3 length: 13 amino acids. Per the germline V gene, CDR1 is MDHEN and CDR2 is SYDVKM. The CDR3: CASSSDRGGEQYF. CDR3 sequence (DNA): TGTGCCAGCAGTTCGGACAGGGGGGGAGAGCAGTACTTC.

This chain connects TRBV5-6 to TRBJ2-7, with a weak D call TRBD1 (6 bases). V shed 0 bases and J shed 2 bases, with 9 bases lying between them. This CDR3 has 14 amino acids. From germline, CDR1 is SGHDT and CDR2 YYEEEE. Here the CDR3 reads CASSLANRAYEQYF. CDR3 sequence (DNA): TGTGCCAGCAGCTTGGCCAACAGGGCCTACGAGCAGTACTTC.

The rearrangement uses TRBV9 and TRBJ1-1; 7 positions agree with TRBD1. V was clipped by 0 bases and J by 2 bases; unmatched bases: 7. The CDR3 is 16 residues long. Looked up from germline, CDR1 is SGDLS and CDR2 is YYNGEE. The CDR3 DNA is TGTGCCAGCAGCGTAGGGATGGCAGGGGGAAACACTGAAGCTTTCTTT. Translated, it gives CASSVGMAGGNTEAFF.

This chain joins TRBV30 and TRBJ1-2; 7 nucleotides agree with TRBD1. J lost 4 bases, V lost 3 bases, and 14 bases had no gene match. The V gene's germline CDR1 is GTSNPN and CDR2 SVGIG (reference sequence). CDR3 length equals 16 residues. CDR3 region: CAWRDGTARTLYGYTF. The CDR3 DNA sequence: TGTGCCTGGAGGGATGGGACAGCTAGGACCCTCTATGGCTACACCTTC.

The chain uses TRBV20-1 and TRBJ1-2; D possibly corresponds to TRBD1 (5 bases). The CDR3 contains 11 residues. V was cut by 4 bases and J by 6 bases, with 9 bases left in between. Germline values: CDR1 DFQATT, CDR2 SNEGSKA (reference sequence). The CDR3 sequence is CSANRGDGYTF. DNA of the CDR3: TGCAGTGCTAATAGAGGGGATGGCTACACCTTC.

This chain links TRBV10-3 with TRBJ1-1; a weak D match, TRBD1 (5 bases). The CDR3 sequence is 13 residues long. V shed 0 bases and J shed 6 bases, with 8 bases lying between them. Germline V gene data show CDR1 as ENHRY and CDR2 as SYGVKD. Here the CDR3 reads CAISESRAAEAFF. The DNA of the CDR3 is TGTGCCATCAGTGAGTCCAGGGCGGCTGAAGCTTTCTTT.

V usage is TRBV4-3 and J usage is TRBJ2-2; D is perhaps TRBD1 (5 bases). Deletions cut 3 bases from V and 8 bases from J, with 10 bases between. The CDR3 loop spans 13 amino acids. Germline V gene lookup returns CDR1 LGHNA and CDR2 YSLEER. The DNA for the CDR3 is TGCGCCAGCAGCCAGGCGCACAGGGGGGAGCTGTTTTTT. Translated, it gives CASSQAHRGELFF.

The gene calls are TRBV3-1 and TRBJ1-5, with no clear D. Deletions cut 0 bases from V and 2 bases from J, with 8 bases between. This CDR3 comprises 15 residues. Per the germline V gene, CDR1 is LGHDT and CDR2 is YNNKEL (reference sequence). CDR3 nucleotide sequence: TGTGCCAGCAGCCAAGATGGTAGAGGCAATCAGCCCCAGCATTTT. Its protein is CASSQDGRGNQPQHF.

CDR3 sequence reads: CSAGGGNPGNTIYF. CDR3 bases: TGCAGCGCGGGAGGGGGAAACCCTGGAAACACCATATATTTT. The genes are TRBV29-1 and TRBJ1-3; weak D call: TRBD1 (6 bases). The CDR3 covers 14 residues. Germline loops: CDR1 SQVTM, CDR2 ANQGSEA. V was pared by 7 bases and J by 2 bases, with 15 bases between.

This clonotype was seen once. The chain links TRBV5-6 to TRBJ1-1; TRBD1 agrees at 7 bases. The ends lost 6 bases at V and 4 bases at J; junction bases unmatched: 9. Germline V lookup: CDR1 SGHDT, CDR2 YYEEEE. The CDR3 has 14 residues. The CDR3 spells CASIRQGPATEAFF. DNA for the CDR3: TGTGCCAGCATACGACAGGGCCCGGCCACTGAAGCTTTCTTT. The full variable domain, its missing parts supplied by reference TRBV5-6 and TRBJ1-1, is DAGVTQSPTHLIKTRGQQVTLRCSPKSGHDTVSWYQQALGQGPQFIFQYYEEEERQRGNFPDRFSGHQFPNYSSELNVNALLLGDSALYLCASIRQGPATEAFFGQGTRLTVV.

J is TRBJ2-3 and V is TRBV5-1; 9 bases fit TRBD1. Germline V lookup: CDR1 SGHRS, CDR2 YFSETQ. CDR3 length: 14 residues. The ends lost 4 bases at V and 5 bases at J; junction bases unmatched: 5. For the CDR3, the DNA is TGCGCCAGCAGCCGGACAGGGGCAGGAGATACGCAGTATTTT. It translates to CASSRTGAGDTQYF.

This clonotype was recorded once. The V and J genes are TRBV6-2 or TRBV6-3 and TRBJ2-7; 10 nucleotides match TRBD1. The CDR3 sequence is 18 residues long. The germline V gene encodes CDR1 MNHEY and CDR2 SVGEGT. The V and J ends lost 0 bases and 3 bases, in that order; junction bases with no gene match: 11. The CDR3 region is CASSYSMGQGTAFYEQYF. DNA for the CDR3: TGTGCCAGCAGTTACTCGATGGGACAGGGGACGGCTTTCTACGAGCAGTACTTC.

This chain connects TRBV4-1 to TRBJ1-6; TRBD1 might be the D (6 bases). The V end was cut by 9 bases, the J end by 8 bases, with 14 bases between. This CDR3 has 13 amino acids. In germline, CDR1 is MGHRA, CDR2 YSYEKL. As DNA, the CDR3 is TGCGCCAGTAAGGGAGGGGGGGATTCACCCCTCCACTTT. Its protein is CASKGGGDSPLHF.

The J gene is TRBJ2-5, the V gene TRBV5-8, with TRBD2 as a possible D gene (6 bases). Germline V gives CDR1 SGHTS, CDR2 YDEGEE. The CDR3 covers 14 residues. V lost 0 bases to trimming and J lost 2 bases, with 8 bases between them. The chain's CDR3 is CASSLGTTQETQYF. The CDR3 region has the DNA TGTGCCAGCAGCTTGGGGACTACACAAGAGACCCAGTACTTC.

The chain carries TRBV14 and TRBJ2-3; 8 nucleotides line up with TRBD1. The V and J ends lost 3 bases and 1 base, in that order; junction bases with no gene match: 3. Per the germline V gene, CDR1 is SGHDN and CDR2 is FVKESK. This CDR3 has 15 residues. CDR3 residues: CASSQLTGGTDTQYF. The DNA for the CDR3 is TGTGCCAGCAGCCAGCTGACAGGGGGCACAGATACGCAGTATTTT. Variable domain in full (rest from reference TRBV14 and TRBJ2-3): EAGVTQFPSHSVIEKGQTVTLRCDPISGHDNLYWYRRVMGKEIKFLLHFVKESKQDESGMPNNRFLAERTGGTYSTLKVQPAELEDSGVYFCASSQLTGGTDTQYFGPGTRLTVL.

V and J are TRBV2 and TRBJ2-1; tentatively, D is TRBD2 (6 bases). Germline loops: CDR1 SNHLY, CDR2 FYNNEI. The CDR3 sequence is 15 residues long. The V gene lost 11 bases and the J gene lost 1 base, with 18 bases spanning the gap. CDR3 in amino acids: CALKGGGESYNEQFF. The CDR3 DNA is TGTGCCCTCAAAGGAGGCGGGGAATCCTACAATGAGCAGTTCTTC.

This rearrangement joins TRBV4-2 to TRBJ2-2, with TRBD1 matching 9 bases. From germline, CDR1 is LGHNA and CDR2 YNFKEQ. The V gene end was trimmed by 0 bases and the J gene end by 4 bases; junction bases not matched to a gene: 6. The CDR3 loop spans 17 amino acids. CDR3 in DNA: TGTGCCAGCAGCCAAGATAGACAGGGGGTCGGCACCGGGGAGCTGTTTTTT. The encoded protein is CASSQDRQGVGTGELFF.

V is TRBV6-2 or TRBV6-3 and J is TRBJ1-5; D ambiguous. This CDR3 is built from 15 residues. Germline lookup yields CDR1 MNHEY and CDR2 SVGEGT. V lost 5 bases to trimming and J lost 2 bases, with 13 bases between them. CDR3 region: CASSRDNLGNQPQHF. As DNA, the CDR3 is TGTGCCAGCAGTCGAGATAATTTGGGCAATCAGCCCCAGCATTTT.

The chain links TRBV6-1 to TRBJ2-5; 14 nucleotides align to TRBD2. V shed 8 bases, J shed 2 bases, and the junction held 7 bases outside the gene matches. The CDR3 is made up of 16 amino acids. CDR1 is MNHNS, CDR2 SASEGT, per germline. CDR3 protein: CASPGGLAGEQETQYF. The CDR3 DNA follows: TGTGCCAGCCCGGGGGGACTAGCGGGGGAGCAAGAGACCCAGTACTTC.

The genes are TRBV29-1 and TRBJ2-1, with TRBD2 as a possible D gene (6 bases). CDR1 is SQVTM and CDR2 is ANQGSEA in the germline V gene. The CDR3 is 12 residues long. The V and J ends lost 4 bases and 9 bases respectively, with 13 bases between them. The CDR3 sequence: CSVGVAAVEQFF. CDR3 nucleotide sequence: TGCAGCGTTGGGGTAGCGGCCGTTGAGCAGTTCTTC.

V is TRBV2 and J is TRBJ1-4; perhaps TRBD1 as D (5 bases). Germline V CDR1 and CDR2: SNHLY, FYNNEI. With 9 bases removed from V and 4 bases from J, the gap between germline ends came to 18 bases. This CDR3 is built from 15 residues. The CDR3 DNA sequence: TGTGCCAGTTCTTACCAGGGCCAGGGTAATGAAAAACTGTTTTTT. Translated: CASSYQGQGNEKLFF.

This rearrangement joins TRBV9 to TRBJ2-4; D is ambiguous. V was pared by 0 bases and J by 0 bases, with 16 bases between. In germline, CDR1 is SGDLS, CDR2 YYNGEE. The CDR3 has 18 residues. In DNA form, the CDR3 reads TGTGCCAGCAGCGTAGCCTCGAATGGGGTACTAGCCAAAAACATTCAGTACTTC. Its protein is CASSVASNGVLAKNIQYF. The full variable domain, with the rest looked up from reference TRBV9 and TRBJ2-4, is DSGVTQTPKHLITATGQRVTLRCSPRSGDLSVYWYQQSLDQGLQFLIQYYNGEERAKGNILERFSAQQFPDLHSELNLSSLELGDSALYFCASSVASNGVLAKNIQYFGAGTRLSVL.

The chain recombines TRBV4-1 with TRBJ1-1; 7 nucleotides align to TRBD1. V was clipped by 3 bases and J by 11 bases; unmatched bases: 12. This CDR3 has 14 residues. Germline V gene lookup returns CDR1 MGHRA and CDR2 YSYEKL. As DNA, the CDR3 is TGCGCCAGCAGCCACAATAAACAGGGGCTGGGGGCTTTCTTT. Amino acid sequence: CASSHNKQGLGAFF.

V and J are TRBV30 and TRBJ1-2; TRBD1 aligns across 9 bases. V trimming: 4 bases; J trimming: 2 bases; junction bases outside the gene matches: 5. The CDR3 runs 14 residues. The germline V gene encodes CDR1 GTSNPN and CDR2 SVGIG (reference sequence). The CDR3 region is CAWIKDRGNYGYTF. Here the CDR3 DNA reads TGTGCCTGGATCAAGGACAGGGGAAACTATGGCTACACCTTC.

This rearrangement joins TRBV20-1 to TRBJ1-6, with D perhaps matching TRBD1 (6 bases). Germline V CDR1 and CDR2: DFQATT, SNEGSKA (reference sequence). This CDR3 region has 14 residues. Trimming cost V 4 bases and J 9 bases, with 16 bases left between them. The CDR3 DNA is TGCAGTGCTACCGGGGGGCCACTAGGTTCACCCCTCCACTTT. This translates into CSATGGPLGSPLHF.